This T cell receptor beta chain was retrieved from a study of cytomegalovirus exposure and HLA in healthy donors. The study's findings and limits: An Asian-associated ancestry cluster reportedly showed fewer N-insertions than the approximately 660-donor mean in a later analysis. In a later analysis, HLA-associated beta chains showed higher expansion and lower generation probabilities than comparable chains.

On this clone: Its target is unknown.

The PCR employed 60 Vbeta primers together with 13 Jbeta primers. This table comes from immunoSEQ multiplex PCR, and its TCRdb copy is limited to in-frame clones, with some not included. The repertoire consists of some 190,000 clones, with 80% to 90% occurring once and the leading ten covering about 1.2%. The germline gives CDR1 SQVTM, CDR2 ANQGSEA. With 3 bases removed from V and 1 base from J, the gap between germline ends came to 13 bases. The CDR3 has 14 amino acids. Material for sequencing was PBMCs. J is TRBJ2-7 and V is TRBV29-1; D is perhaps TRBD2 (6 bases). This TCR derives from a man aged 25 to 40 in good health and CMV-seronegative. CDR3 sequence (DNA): TGCAGCGTTGATCGACTAGGGGATTCCTACGAGCAGTACTTC. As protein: CSVDRLGDSYEQYF.